This TCR beta chain originates from a study of T cell responses to AZD1222 COVID-19 vaccine. Produced via immunoSEQ multiplex PCR; TCRdb's table is partial and in-frame only. The sample consists of roughly 140,000 clones, around 89% of them appearing once. Remarks on this clone: Its antigen is unidentified.

Findings and caveats of the study: Mostly white British, mostly female donors; authors suggested clonal diversity may be underestimated. All repertoire sampling was performed exclusively after the peak T cell response.

Per germline, CDR1 KGHDR and CDR2 SFDVKD. This CDR3 is 14 amino acids long. The ends were cut back, 4 bases at V and 5 bases at J, with 13 bases in the middle. The receptor was isolated from an adult who received the AZD1222 COVID-19 vaccine. The sample here was peripheral blood, taken 28 days after the second AZD1222 dose. V is TRBV24-1 and J is TRBJ2-5; D possibly matches TRBD1 or TRBD2 (5 bases each). The CDR3 region is CATSEGTAEETQYF. The CDR3 DNA sequence: TGTGCCACCAGTGAGGGGACGGCCGAGGAGACCCAGTACTTC.